This T cell receptor (beta chain) originates from a study of blood T cell repertoires in COVID-19. Study context: Specimens from acute and convalescent COVID-19 originated in the United States, Italy and Spain. From T cells, B-cell-depleted T cells, or PBMCs came the material, which was cDNA or gDNA.

CDR1 and CDR2 (germline): SQVTM, ANQGSEA. V was clipped by 6 bases and J by 4 bases, with 13 bases between them. The CDR3 contains 12 residues. Original analysis: Amplified reference gene primers provided the basis for estimating nucleated cell counts. Clones were read by immunoSEQ multiplex PCR, and TCRdb kept only the in-frame ones, dropping some. V, J and clone size are taken as reported in that table, and D and trimming were inferred from the DNA itself. This sample has about 280,000 clones, with about 86% found just once. The receptor comes from a woman aged 25 to 39 who had recovered from COVID-19. The sequenced sample consisted of peripheral blood. The chain couples TRBV29-1 to TRBJ2-7, with a tentative D call TRBD2 (5 bases). CDR3 nucleotide sequence: TGCAGCGTGCAACGCGGGTTATACGAGCAGTACTTC. Protein product: CSVQRGLYEQYF.